The clone carrying this TCR beta chain was seen ten or more times. Full-length variable regions came from constant-region reverse primers plus semi-nested Nested Universal Primer A PCR. TCRdb reprocessed the 5' RACE reads via MiXCR and lists one record per CDR3 protein. The data show 25,000 to 35,000 distinct CDR3 sequences, 24% seen once. The memory fraction was CD4+CD45RO+CD25- cells. This sequence originates from a female donor with breast cancer. The sequenced sample was memory CD4+ T cells sorted from blood. The sample's subset: memory CD4+ T cells, CD4+CD45RO+CD25-.

CDR3 coding DNA: TGTGCCAGCAGCCAAGATCTCGGGACAGGCGAAGCTTTCTTT. It is translated as CASSQDLGTGEAFF. The chain has TRBV4-2 and TRBJ1-1; 8 nucleotides align to TRBD1. From germline, CDR1 is LGHNA and CDR2 YNFKEQ. V lost 0 bases, J lost 8 bases, and 5 bases stayed unmatched. This CDR3 region has 14 residues.